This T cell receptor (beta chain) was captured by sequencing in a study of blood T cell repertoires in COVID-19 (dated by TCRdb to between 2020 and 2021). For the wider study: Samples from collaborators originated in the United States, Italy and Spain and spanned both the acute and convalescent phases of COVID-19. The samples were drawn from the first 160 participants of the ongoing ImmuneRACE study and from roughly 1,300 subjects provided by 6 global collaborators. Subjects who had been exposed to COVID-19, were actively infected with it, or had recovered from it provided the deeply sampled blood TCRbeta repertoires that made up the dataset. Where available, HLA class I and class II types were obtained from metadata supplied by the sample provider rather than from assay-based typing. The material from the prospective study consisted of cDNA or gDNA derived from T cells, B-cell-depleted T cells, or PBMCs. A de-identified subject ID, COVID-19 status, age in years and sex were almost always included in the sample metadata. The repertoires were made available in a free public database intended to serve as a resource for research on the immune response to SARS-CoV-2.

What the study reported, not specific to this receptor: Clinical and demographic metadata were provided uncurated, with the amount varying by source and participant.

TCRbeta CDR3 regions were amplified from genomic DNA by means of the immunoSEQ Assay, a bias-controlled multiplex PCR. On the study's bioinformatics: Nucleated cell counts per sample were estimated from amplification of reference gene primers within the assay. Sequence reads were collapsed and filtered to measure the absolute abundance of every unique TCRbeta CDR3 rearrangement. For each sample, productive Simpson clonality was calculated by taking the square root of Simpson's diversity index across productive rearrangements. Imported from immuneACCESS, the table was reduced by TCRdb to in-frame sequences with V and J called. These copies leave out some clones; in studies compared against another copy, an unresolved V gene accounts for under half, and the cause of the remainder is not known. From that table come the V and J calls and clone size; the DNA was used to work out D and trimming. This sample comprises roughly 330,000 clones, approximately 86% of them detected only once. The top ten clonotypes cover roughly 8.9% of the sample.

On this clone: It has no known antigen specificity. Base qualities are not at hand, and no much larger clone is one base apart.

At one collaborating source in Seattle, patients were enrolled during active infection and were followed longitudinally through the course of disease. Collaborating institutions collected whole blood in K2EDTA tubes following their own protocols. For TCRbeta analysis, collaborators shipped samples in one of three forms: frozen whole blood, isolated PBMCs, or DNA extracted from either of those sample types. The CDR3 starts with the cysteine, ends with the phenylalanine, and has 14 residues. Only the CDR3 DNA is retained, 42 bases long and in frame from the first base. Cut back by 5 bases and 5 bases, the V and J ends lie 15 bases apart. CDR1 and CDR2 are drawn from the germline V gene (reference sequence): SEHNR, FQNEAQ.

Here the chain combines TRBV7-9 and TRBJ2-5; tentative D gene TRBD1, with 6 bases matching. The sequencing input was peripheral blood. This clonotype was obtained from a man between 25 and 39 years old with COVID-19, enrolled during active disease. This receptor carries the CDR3 CASSLRGIGETQYF. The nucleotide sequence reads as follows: TGTGCCAGCAGCCTTAGGGGGATCGGGGAGACCCAGTACTTC.